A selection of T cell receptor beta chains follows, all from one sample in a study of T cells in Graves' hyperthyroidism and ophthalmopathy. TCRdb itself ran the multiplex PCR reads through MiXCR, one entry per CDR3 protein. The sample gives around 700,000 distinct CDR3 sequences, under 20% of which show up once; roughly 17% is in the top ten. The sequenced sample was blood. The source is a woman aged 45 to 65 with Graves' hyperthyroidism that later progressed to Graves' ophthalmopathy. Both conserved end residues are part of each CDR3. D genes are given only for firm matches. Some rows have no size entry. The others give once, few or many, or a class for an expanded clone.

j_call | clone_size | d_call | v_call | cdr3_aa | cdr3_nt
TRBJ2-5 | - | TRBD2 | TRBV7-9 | CASSWSAGGQETQYF | TGTGCCAGCAGCTGGTCCGCGGGGGGTCAAGAGACCCAGTACTTC
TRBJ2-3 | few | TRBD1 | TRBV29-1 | CSVVGQGPDTQYF | TGCAGCGTTGTGGGACAGGGGCCAGATACGCAGTATTTT
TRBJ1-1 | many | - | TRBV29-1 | CSVDGEQGPTEAFF | TGCAGCGTTGACGGCGAACAGGGTCCCACTGAAGCTTTCTTT
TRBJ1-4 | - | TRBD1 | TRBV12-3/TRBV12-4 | CASSQGQAVLFF | TGTGCCAGCAGTCAAGGACAGGCCGTCCTGTTTTTT
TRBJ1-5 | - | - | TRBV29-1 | CSVAGVNQPQHF | TGCAGCGTTGCTGGGGTGAATCAGCCCCAGCATTTT
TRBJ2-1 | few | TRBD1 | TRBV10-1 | CASRTGTGGSGSYNEQFF | TGCGCCAGCAGAACCGGGACAGGGGGCTCTGGCTCCTACAATGAGCAGTTCTTC
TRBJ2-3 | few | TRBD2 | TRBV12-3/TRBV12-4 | CASSFASGGADTQYF | TGTGCCAGCAGTTTCGCTAGCGGGGGGGCTGATACGCAGTATTTT
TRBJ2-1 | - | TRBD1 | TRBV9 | CASSPRSGDRYNEQFF | TGTGCCAGCAGCCCGAGAAGTGGGGACAGGTACAATGAGCAGTTCTTC
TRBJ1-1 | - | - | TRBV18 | CASSPMRGVNTEAFF | TGTGCCAGCTCACCCATGCGAGGGGTGAACACTGAAGCTTTCTTT
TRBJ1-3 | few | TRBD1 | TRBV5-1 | CASSKGGQGSSGNTIYF | TGCGCCAGCAGCAAGGGGGGACAGGGGAGCTCTGGAAACACCATATATTTT
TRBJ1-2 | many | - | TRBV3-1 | CASSQDGGAYGYTF | TGTGCCAGCAGCCAAGATGGGGGGGCCTATGGCTACACCTTC
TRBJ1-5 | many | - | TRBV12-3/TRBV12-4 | CASSLAYGQPQHF | TGTGCCAGCAGTTTAGCGTATGGACAGCCCCAGCATTTT
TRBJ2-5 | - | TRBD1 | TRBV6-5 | CASSNGQGQETQYF | TGTGCCAGCAGTAACGGACAGGGCCAAGAGACCCAGTACTTC
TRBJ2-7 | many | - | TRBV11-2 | CASSETVDYEQYF | TGTGCCAGCAGCGAAACAGTGGACTACGAGCAGTACTTC
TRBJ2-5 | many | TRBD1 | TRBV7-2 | CASSLGQGFETQYF | TGTGCCAGCAGCTTAGGACAGGGGTTTGAGACCCAGTACTTC
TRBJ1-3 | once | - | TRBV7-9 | CTSSLEVSGNTIYF | TGTACCAGCAGCTTAGAGGTCTCTGGAAACACCATATATTTT
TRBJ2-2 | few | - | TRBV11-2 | CASSLEFPVTNTGELFF | TGTGCCAGCAGCTTAGAGTTTCCAGTTACGAACACCGGGGAGCTGTTTTTT
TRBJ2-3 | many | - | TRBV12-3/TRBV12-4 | CASRQEFSTDTQYF | TGTGCCAGCAGACAGGAATTTAGCACAGATACGCAGTATTTT
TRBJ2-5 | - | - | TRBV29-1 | CSVVGVQGGETQYF | TGCAGCGTTGTCGGGGTCCAGGGGGGAGAGACCCAGTACTTC
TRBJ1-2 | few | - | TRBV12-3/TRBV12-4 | CASTEGRREANYGYTF | TGTGCCAGCACCGAAGGGAGACGGGAAGCTAACTATGGCTACACCTTC
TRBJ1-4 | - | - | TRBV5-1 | CASSFGLGRTEKLFF | TGCGCCAGCAGCTTTGGTCTGGGACGGACTGAAAAACTGTTTTTT
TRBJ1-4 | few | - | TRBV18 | CASSPSINEKLFF | TGTGCCAGCTCACCAAGTATAAATGAAAAACTGTTTTTT
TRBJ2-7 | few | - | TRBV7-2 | CASSLISGSSYEQYF | TGTGCCAGCAGCTTAATTTCCGGTTCGTCCTACGAGCAGTACTTC
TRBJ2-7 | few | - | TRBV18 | CASSPPETSYEQYF | TGTGCCAGCTCACCACCGGAGACCTCCTACGAGCAGTACTTC
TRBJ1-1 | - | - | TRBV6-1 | CASSLRDLEAFF | TGTGCCAGCAGTCTCCGGGACCTGGAGGCTTTCTTT
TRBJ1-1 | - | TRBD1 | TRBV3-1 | CASSPYRGDEIMNTEAFF | TGTGCCAGCAGTCCATACAGGGGGGATGAAATAATGAACACTGAAGCTTTCTTT
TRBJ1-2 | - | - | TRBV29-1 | CSVEDVGVPWGYGYTF | TGCAGCGTTGAAGATGTGGGAGTACCTTGGGGCTATGGCTACACCTTC
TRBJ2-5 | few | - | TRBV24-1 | CATSQGSQETQYF | TGTGCCACCTCACAGGGATCACAAGAGACCCAGTACTTC
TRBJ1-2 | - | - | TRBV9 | CASSVAVRGSNYGYTF | TGTGCCAGCAGCGTAGCCGTCAGGGGTTCTAACTATGGCTACACCTTC
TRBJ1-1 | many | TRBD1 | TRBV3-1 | CASSKSQGSGAEAFF | TGTGCCAGCAGCAAGTCACAGGGGAGCGGCGCTGAAGCTTTCTTT
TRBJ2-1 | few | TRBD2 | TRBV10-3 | CAIRTSGDNEQFF | TGTGCCATCCGGACTAGTGGAGACAATGAGCAGTTCTTC
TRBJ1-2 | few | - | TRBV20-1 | CSARDRIGGGYTF | TGCAGTGCTAGAGATAGGATCGGGGGCGGCTACACCTTC
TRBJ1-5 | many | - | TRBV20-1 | CSARDPPGQRNSNQPQHF | TGCAGTGCTAGAGACCCCCCGGGGCAGCGAAATAGCAATCAGCCCCAGCATTTT
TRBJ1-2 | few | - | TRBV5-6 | CASSSPGAGWGYTF | TGTGCCAGCAGCTCGCCGGGGGCAGGCTGGGGCTACACCTTC